The rows below give T cell receptor beta chains drawn from one sample of a study of shared clonotypes between healthy human individuals. Assay used: immunoSEQ multiplex PCR; TCRdb lists only in-frame clones, some missing. The table lists about 550,000 clones, about 95% of them singletons. Sequenced: naive CD8+ T cells sorted from blood. Receptors originate from a woman in her thirties in good health. CDR3s include the opening cysteine and the closing phenylalanine or tryptophan. D genes are given only for firm matches.

J: TRBJ1-1
D: .
V: TRBV28
CDR3: CASSTPHPEAFF
DNA: TGTGCCAGCAGTACACCACACCCCGAAGCTTTCTTT

J: TRBJ2-1
D: .
V: TRBV27
CDR3: CASSFLRDLVYNEQFF
DNA: TGTGCCAGCAGCTTCCTCCGGGACTTGGTCTACAATGAGCAGTTCTTC

J: TRBJ2-2
D: TRBD1
V: TRBV11-2
CDR3: CASSPRDRGVAGELFF
DNA: TGTGCCAGCAGCCCCAGAGACAGGGGCGTCGCCGGGGAGCTGTTTTTT

J: TRBJ2-1
D: .
V: TRBV2
CDR3: CASWTRTLTGQPRYNEQFF
DNA: TGTGCCAGCTGGACGAGGACCCTTACCGGACAGCCCCGATACAATGAGCAGTTCTTC

J: TRBJ2-3
D: TRBD2
V: TRBV27
CDR3: CASRPAGGTDTQYF
DNA: TGTGCCAGCAGACCAGCGGGGGGCACAGATACGCAGTATTTT

J: TRBJ2-2
D: .
V: TRBV4-1
CDR3: CASSQVRLTDTGELFF
DNA: TGCGCCAGCAGCCAAGTTCGTCTGACAGACACCGGGGAGCTGTTTTTT

J: TRBJ2-3
D: TRBD2
V: TRBV7-9
CDR3: CASSPLPGLATDTQYF
DNA: TGTGCCAGCAGCCCCCTGCCGGGACTAGCTACAGATACGCAGTATTTT

J: TRBJ2-1
D: TRBD2
V: TRBV7-9
CDR3: CASSLVQRGGEQFF
DNA: TGTGCCAGCAGCTTAGTCCAGCGGGGGGGTGAGCAGTTCTTC

J: TRBJ1-1
D: .
V: TRBV25-1
CDR3: CASSDGTDLNEAFF
DNA: TGTGCCAGCAGTGACGGGACGGACTTAAATGAAGCTTTCTTT

J: TRBJ2-2
D: .
V: TRBV27
CDR3: CASSLRRFAGELFF
DNA: TGTGCCAGCAGTTTAAGGAGGTTCGCCGGGGAGCTGTTTTTT